Each of the 30 T cell receptor beta chains below was sequenced from the same sample in a study of shared clonotypes between healthy human individuals. Cells designated naive CD8 were CD45RO-negative and were positively selected for CCR7, with terminally differentiated effector memory CD45RA+ cells excluded. Clones were read by immunoSEQ multiplex PCR, and TCRdb kept only the in-frame ones, dropping some. The data contain approximately 840,000 clones, about 96% of them singletons. Sequencing used naive CD8+ T cells sorted from blood. The receptors come from a young man in good health.

This clone was detected only once. The rearrangement joins TRBV4-1 to TRBJ1-2, with a tentative D call TRBD1 (5 bases). The V gene's germline CDR1 is MGHRA and CDR2 YSYEKL. The CDR3 contains 17 residues. Between the trimmed V and J ends, which lost 0 bases and 1 base, there was a span of 15 bases. The CDR3, as DNA: TGCGCCAGCAGCCAAGAGAGGGGAGGGTATCATAACTATGGCTACACCTTC. It is translated as CASSQERGGYHNYGYTF.

This clone was seen just once. CDR3 in amino acids: CASSAGQGVWDTQYF. DNA for the CDR3: TGTGCCAGCAGCGCGGGACAGGGGGTGTGGGATACGCAGTATTTT. The chain joins TRBV11-2 to TRBJ2-3; 11 bases map to TRBD1. V was clipped by 5 bases and J by 6 bases; unmatched bases: 7. Germline values: CDR1 SGHAT, CDR2 FQNNGV. The CDR3 sequence is 15 residues long.

This clone was seen once. CDR3 DNA: TGTGCCAGCAGCTTTGAGGTAGCGGGAGGCCCCGAGCAGTACTTC. Translation: CASSFEVAGGPEQYF. The V gene is TRBV7-2, the J gene TRBJ2-7, with 10 bases matching TRBD2. The CDR3 is made up of 15 amino acids. The junction had 8 bases not matched to a gene; V was cut back by 3 bases and J by 6 bases. The germline V gene has CDR1 SGHTA and CDR2 FQGNSA.

The chain links TRBV28 to TRBJ2-5, with 9 nucleotides matching TRBD1. Looked up from germline, CDR1 is MDHEN and CDR2 is SYDVKM. The V and J ends lost 6 bases and 2 bases, in that order; junction bases with no gene match: 10. This CDR3 comprises 16 residues. In DNA, the CDR3 is TGTGCCAGCAGCAGGAACCGGGACAGGGCACAAGAGACCCAGTACTTC. Translated: CASSRNRDRAQETQYF.

This clone is a singleton in its sample. The V call is TRBV7-9, the J call TRBJ1-4, with TRBD1 matching over 8 bases. From germline, CDR1 is SEHNR and CDR2 FQNEAQ (reference sequence). CDR3 length equals 15 residues. V shed 0 bases, J shed 8 bases, and the junction held 5 bases outside the gene matches. The CDR3 protein is CASSLASRGREKLFF. The CDR3 bases are TGTGCCAGCAGCTTAGCGTCCAGGGGGCGGGAAAAACTGTTTTTT. Filled out from reference TRBV7-9 and TRBJ1-4, the complete variable domain reads DTGVSQNPRHKITKRGQNVTFRCDPISEHNRLYWYRQTLGQGPEFLTYFQNEAQLEKSRLLSDRFSAERPKGSFSTLEIQRTEQGDSAMYLCASSLASRGREKLFFGSGTQLSVL.

The rearrangement uses TRBV29-1 and TRBJ2-1; D gene ambiguous. Looked up from germline, CDR1 is SQVTM and CDR2 is ANQGSEA. CDR3 size: 14 residues. Trimming stripped 3 bases from V and 2 bases from J, with 11 bases between. CDR3 amino acids: CSVESQAAYNEQFF. CDR3 nucleotides: TGCAGCGTTGAGTCTCAGGCCGCCTACAATGAGCAGTTCTTC.

The V call is TRBV29-1, the J call TRBJ1-4; D might be TRBD1 (6 bases). V lost 7 bases, J lost 7 bases, and 16 bases lay in between. CDR3 length: 13 amino acids. The germline V gene encodes CDR1 SQVTM and CDR2 ANQGSEA. In DNA form, the CDR3 reads TGCAGCGAACGGGGGCGTAACGGTGAAAAACTGTTTTTT. Its protein product is CSERGRNGEKLFF.

This chain connects TRBV2 to TRBJ2-3; possibly TRBD2 for D (5 bases). The V gene's germline CDR1 is SNHLY and CDR2 FYNNEI. The CDR3 has 13 residues. V dropped 3 bases and J dropped 3 bases, with 7 bases sitting between them. The DNA for the CDR3 is TGTGCCAGCAGTGAGACGGGAACAGATACGCAGTATTTT. This codes for CASSETGTDTQYF.

V is TRBV25-1 and J is TRBJ2-4; D not certain. V was shortened by 7 bases and J by 8 bases, with 9 bases between the two germline ends. Germline V gene lookup returns CDR1 MGHDK and CDR2 SYGVNS. This CDR3 comprises 11 residues. For the CDR3, the DNA is TGTGCCAGCAAGCTCTCGGACATTCAGTACTTC. Translating gives CASKLSDIQYF.

This clone is a singleton in its sample. The chain recombines TRBV9 with TRBJ1-2, with D uncertain. The CDR3 covers 12 residues. CDR1 and CDR2 from the germline V gene are SGDLS and YYNGEE. V lost 0 bases and J 8 bases, leaving 8 bases between the germline ends. CDR3 sequence reads: CASSVATRGYTF. The CDR3 DNA reads as TGTGCCAGCAGCGTAGCTACGAGAGGCTACACCTTC.

V usage is TRBV10-3 and J usage is TRBJ2-2; D remains ambiguous. This CDR3 has 15 amino acids. The germline V and J ends were trimmed by 0 bases and 4 bases, with 9 bases remaining between them. Germline values: CDR1 ENHRY, CDR2 SYGVKD. Written as DNA, the CDR3 is TGTGCCATCAGTGAGTCGTTAAGTCCCACCGGGGAGCTGTTTTTT. Its protein is CAISESLSPTGELFF.

J is TRBJ2-7 and V is TRBV4-1, with 9 bases fitting TRBD1. Losses at the gene ends were 3 bases for V and 4 bases for J; bases not matched to a gene: 7. CDR3 length: 15 residues. The germline V gene has CDR1 MGHRA and CDR2 YSYEKL. For the CDR3, the DNA is TGCGCCAGCAGCCACCGCCGGGACAGGGATTACGAGCAGTACTTC. The encoded protein is CASSHRRDRDYEQYF.

This rearrangement joins TRBV5-6 to TRBJ2-7, with 8 bases matching TRBD2. The CDR3 has 16 amino acids. Germline CDR1 and CDR2: SGHDT and YYEEEE. Trimming took 1 base from V and 0 from J; bases not matched to a gene: 6. In nucleotides, the CDR3 is TGTGCCAGCAGCTTGTTAGGGACTAGGGTCTCCTACGAGCAGTACTTC. Translated: CASSLLGTRVSYEQYF.

This clone came up once. The chain employs TRBV7-8 and TRBJ2-1; 14 bases are a match to TRBD2. Germline V gene data show CDR1 as SGHVS and CDR2 as FQNEAQ. V shed 4 bases, J shed 12 bases, and the junction held 14 bases outside the gene matches. This CDR3 is built from 17 residues. The CDR3 is CASSSAIRLAGGLGQFF. CDR3 DNA: TGTGCCAGCAGCTCCGCTATTCGACTAGCGGGAGGGCTAGGGCAGTTCTTC.

The table lists this clone with a count of one. The chain combines TRBV7-9 with TRBJ2-1, with a tentative D call TRBD2 (5 bases). The CDR3 spans 16 residues. V shed 5 bases and J shed 0 bases, with 14 bases lying between them. CDR1 is SEHNR, CDR2 FQNEAQ, per germline (reference sequence). The CDR3 DNA is TGTGCCAGCAGCCCGGAGGCCACGAGCTCCTACAATGAGCAGTTCTTC. It encodes CASSPEATSSYNEQFF.

This chain links TRBV29-1 with TRBJ2-1; D remains ambiguous. The CDR3 contains 13 residues. Germline loops: CDR1 SQVTM, CDR2 ANQGSEA. For the CDR3, the DNA is TGCAGTGGCCAACGTGGGGATTACAATGAGCAGTTCTTC. It yields the protein CSGQRGDYNEQFF.

As regards this clone: Additional DNA sequences in this sample encode the identical CDR3. V is TRBV27 and J is TRBJ1-5; D ambiguous. V was trimmed by 2 bases and J by 3 bases, leaving 5 bases between them. CDR1 and CDR2 (germline): MNHEY, SMNVEV (reference sequence). This CDR3 is built from 13 residues. CDR3 in DNA: TGTGCCAGCAGTTTAGCGCCCAATCAGCCCCAGCATTTT. This translates into CASSLAPNQPQHF.

To note about this clone: The sample holds other DNA sequences that translate to the same CDR3. The rearrangement links TRBV28 to TRBJ1-1, with D unclear. The CDR3 has 13 amino acids. CDR1 is MDHEN and CDR2 is SYDVKM in the germline V gene. The V and J ends lost 2 bases and 0 bases respectively, with 4 bases between them. For the CDR3, the DNA is TGTGCCAGCAGTTTAGGTCTGAACACTGAAGCTTTCTTT. Amino acid sequence: CASSLGLNTEAFF.

The J gene is TRBJ1-5, the V gene TRBV15, with 8 bases aligning to TRBD1. The V and J ends lost 3 bases and 1 base, in that order; junction bases with no gene match: 11. The CDR3 extends over 18 amino acids. Germline CDR1 reads LNHNV; CDR2 reads YYDKDF (reference sequence). CDR3 DNA: TGTGCCACCAGCAGTACCCGACAGGGGCGACGCAGCAATCAGCCCCAGCATTTT. This codes for CATSSTRQGRRSNQPQHF.

The V call is TRBV15, the J call TRBJ2-7, with a possible D match to TRBD1 (5 bases). Trimming took 0 bases from V and 6 from J, leaving 18 bases between them. In germline, CDR1 is LNHNV, CDR2 YYDKDF (reference sequence). The CDR3 totals 16 residues. The chain's CDR3 is CATSRDRGATLPEQYF. The CDR3 DNA follows: TGTGCCACCAGCAGAGATCGTGGGGCCACTTTGCCCGAGCAGTACTTC.

The gene calls are TRBV5-1 and TRBJ1-1, with D unclear. CDR3 length equals 16 residues. V lost 2 bases to trimming and J lost 4 bases, with 18 bases between them. Germline loops: CDR1 SGHRS, CDR2 YFSETQ. The CDR3 protein is CASSFGQPTLSTEAFF. CDR3 sequence (DNA): TGCGCCAGCAGCTTCGGCCAGCCGACATTGAGCACTGAAGCTTTCTTT.

Concerning this clone itself: Distinct nucleotide sequences in the sample also encode this CDR3. The chain is built from TRBV10-1 and TRBJ2-7; D may be TRBD1 or TRBD2 (5 bases each). Germline V lookup: CDR1 WNHNN, CDR2 SYGVQD (reference sequence). With 2 bases removed from V and 4 bases from J, the gap between germline ends came to 6 bases. This CDR3 contains 12 residues. CDR3 DNA sequence: TGCGCCAGCAGTGAGGGGACGTACGAGCAGTACTTC. Its translation is CASSEGTYEQYF.

The rearrangement links TRBV7-2 to TRBJ2-3; no clear D. Trimming removed 5 bases at V and 4 bases at J, with 19 bases between. CDR1 and CDR2 from the germline V gene are SGHTA and FQGNSA. The CDR3 contains 16 residues. CDR3 DNA sequence: TGTGCCAGCAGCACCGGACGCCTCCTTGGGGCAGATACGCAGTATTTT. Amino acid sequence: CASSTGRLLGADTQYF.

The chain links TRBV7-9 to TRBJ2-7; TRBD2 agrees at 13 bases. Germline CDR1 reads SEHNR; CDR2 reads FQNEAQ (reference sequence). The CDR3 is 15 amino acids. The J segment lost 3 bases and the V segment lost 5 bases, leaving 4 bases of the junction unmatched. CDR3: CASSGGTSGDYEQYF. The CDR3 region has the DNA TGTGCCAGCAGCGGGGGGACTAGCGGGGACTACGAGCAGTACTTC.

The V and J genes are TRBV29-1 and TRBJ2-2; D is tentatively TRBD1 or TRBD2 (5 bases each). This CDR3 is 13 amino acids long. V gave up 4 bases and J gave up 5 bases, with 11 bases separating them. Germline V gene sequence: CDR1 SQVTM, CDR2 ANQGSEA. The CDR3: CSVAGAGTGELFF. The CDR3 DNA reads as TGCAGCGTTGCCGGGGCCGGAACCGGGGAGCTGTTTTTT.

V and J are TRBV29-1 and TRBJ2-1; D gene unclear. The CDR3 runs 13 residues. The ends were cut back, 1 base at V and 5 bases at J, with 9 bases in the middle. The germline CDR1 and CDR2 sequences are SQVTM and ANQGSEA. CDR3 coding DNA: TGCAGCGTTGAAGGACTTCCGCACAATGAGCAGTTCTTC. Translation gives CSVEGLPHNEQFF.

This rearrangement joins TRBV29-1 to TRBJ2-7; the D gene is possibly TRBD1 (6 bases). Germline CDR1 is SQVTM and CDR2 is ANQGSEA. Deletions cut 0 bases from V and 3 bases from J, with 18 bases between. There are 16 residues in the CDR3. The CDR3 sequence is CSVEDAQTGENYEQYF. CDR3 coding DNA: TGCAGCGTTGAAGATGCCCAGACAGGAGAGAACTACGAGCAGTACTTC.

The J gene is TRBJ2-3, the V gene TRBV5-4, with D tentatively TRBD2 (7 bases). The germline V gene has CDR1 SGHNT and CDR2 YYREEE (reference sequence). The V and J ends lost 0 bases and 2 bases respectively, with 13 bases between them. There are 16 residues in the CDR3. DNA for the CDR3: TGTGCCAGCAGCTTGGGGGGGGCGGGAGCCACAGATACGCAGTATTTT. Encoded protein: CASSLGGAGATDTQYF. Full variable domain (missing parts from reference TRBV5-4 and TRBJ2-3): ETGVTQSPTHLIKTRGQQVTLRCSSQSGHNTVSWYQQALGQGPQFIFQYYREEENGRGNFPPRFSGLQFPNYSSELNVNALELDDSALYLCASSLGGAGATDTQYFGPGTRLTVL.

The gene calls are TRBV7-2 and TRBJ2-2, with D perhaps matching TRBD2 (6 bases). The length of the CDR3 is 15 residues. CDR1 is SGHTA and CDR2 is FQGNSA in the germline V gene. Trimming cost V 0 bases and J 5 bases, with 10 bases left between them. The CDR3 sequence: CASSLAPGGTGELFF. In DNA form, the CDR3 reads TGTGCCAGCAGCTTAGCCCCAGGAGGGACCGGGGAGCTGTTTTTT.

The chain has TRBV5-4 and TRBJ2-7; no reliable D call. The CDR3 runs to 13 residues. Germline CDR1 SGHNT, CDR2 YYREEE (reference sequence). V was trimmed by 1 base and J by 0 bases, leaving 5 bases between them. The CDR3 nucleotides are TGTGCCAGCAGCTTGAGCCCCTCCTACGAGCAGTACTTC. This translates into CASSLSPSYEQYF.